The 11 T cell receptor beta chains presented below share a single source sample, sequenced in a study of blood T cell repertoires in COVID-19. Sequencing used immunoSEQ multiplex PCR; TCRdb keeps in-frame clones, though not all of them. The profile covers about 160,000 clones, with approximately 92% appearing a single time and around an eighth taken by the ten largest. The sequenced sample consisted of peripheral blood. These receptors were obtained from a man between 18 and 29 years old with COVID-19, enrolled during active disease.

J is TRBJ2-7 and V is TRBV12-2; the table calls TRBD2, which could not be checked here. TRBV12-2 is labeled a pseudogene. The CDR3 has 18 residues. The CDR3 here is CASRSGLAGAKIPGEQYF. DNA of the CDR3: TGTGCAAGTCGCTCGGGACTAGCGGGAGCAAAGATCCCTGGCGAGCAGTACTTC.

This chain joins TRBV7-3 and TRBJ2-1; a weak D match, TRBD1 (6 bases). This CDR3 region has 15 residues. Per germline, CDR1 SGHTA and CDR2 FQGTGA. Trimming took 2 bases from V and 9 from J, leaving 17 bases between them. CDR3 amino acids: CASSLFGTQGGEQFF. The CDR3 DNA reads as TGTGCCAGCAGCTTATTTGGGACACAGGGCGGTGAGCAGTTCTTC.

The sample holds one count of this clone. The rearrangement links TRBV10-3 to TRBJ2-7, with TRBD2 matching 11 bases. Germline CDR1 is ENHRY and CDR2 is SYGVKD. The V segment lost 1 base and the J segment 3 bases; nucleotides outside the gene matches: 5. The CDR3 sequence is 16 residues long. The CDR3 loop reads CAISELGTSGYYEQYF. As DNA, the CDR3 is TGTGCCATCAGTGAGTTGGGGACTAGCGGATACTACGAGCAGTACTTC.

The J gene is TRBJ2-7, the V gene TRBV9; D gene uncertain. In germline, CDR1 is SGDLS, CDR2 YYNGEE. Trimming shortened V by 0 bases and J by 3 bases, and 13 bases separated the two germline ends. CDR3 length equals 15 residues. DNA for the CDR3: TGTGCCAGCAGCGTAGCTACCGGCACTATCTACGAGCAGTACTTC. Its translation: CASSVATGTIYEQYF.

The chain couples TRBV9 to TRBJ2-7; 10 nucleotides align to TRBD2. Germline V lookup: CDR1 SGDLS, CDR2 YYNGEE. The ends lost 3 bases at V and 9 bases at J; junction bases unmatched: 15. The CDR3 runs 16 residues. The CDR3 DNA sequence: TGTGCCAGCAGCGGAGGAGACGTGATAGCGGGAGGTGCGCAGTACTTC. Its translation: CASSGGDVIAGGAQYF.

The CDR3 bases are TGTGCCAGCAGCCCGGAGGGCCAGGGGGCAACTAATGAAAAACTGTTTTTT. Translation gives CASSPEGQGATNEKLFF. This sequence joins TRBV21-1 and TRBJ1-4; TRBD1, the table's D call, was not compared with the DNA. TRBV21-1 counts as a pseudogene. This CDR3 has 17 amino acids.

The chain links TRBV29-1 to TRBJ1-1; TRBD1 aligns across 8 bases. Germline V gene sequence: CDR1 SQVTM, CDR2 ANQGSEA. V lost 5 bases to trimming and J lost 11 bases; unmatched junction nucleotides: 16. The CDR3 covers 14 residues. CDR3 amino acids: CSVLTGELSYVAFF. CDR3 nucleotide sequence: TGCAGCGTTCTGACAGGGGAGCTTTCTTATGTGGCTTTCTTT.

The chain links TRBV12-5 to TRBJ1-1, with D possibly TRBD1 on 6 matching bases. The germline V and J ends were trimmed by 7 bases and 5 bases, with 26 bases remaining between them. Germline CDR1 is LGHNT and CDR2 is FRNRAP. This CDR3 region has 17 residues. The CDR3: CASAPYMGDRKGTEAFF. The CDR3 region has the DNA TGTGCTAGTGCTCCTTACATGGGCGACAGGAAGGGAACTGAAGCTTTCTTT.

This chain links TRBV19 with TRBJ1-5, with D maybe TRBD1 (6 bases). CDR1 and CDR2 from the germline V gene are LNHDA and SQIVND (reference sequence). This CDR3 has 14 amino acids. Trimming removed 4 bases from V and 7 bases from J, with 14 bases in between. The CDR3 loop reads CASSNRDINQPQHF. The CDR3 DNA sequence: TGTGCCAGTAGTAACCGGGACATAAACCAGCCCCAGCATTTT.

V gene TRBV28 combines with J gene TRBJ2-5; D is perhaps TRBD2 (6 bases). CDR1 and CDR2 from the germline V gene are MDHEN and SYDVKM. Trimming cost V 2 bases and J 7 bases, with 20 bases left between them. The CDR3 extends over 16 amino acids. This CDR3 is CASSLIGQGGLVTQYF. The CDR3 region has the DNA TGTGCCAGCAGTTTAATTGGGCAGGGAGGTTTGGTGACCCAGTACTTC.

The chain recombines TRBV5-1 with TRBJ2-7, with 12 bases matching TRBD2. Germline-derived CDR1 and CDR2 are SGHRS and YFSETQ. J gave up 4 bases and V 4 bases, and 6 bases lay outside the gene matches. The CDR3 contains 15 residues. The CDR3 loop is CASSTSGRSRYEQYF. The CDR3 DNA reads TGCGCCAGCAGCACTAGCGGGAGGTCCCGATACGAGCAGTACTTC.